Each of the 19 T cell receptor beta chains below was sequenced from the same sample in a study of STAT3 mutations in large granular lymphocyte leukemia. Findings of the study overall: At least one immunodominant TCR beta clonotype appeared in every T-cell large granular lymphocyte leukemia patient.

These receptors have no identified antigens. Only in-frame clones appear in the TCRdb table, and some are missing; sequencing was by immunoSEQ multiplex PCR. Among about 4,600 clones listed, around 55% were seen once. The sequencing input was peripheral blood mononuclear cells. These receptors all come from a male patient aged 45-59 years with T-cell large granular lymphocyte leukemia. Some clones in this sample may be carry-over from other donors' samples.

This chain joins TRBV5-4 and TRBJ1-2; D gene uncertain. Looked up from germline, CDR1 is SGHNT and CDR2 is YYREEE (reference sequence). V was trimmed by 0 bases and J by 1 base, leaving 7 bases between them. This CDR3 spans 14 amino acids. CDR3 region: CASSLVADNYGYTF. The DNA of the CDR3 is TGTGCCAGCAGCTTGGTGGCAGATAACTATGGCTACACCTTC.

This rearrangement joins TRBV5-8 to TRBJ1-5, with D hard to call. Germline lookup yields CDR1 SGHTS and CDR2 YDEGEE. The length of the CDR3 is 15 residues. V was clipped by 0 bases and J by 2 bases, with 9 bases between them. The CDR3 reads CASSLEGVGNQPQHF. The CDR3 DNA is TGTGCCAGCAGCTTGGAGGGAGTGGGCAATCAGCCCCAGCATTTT.

This clone was counted only a few times. The chain recombines TRBV27 with TRBJ2-7, with 7 bases that match TRBD1. The CDR3 has 16 residues. With V trimmed by 3 bases and J by 3 bases, 11 bases remained unmatched. CDR1 and CDR2 (germline): MNHEY, SMNVEV (reference sequence). The CDR3 sequence is CASSFSPRTGIYEQYF. CDR3 in DNA: TGTGCCAGCAGTTTTTCCCCCCGGACAGGTATCTACGAGCAGTACTTC.

This clone showed up just a few times. A read error may account for a junction end that differs from germline. The chain carries TRBV6-1 and TRBJ2-7, with 10 bases lining up with TRBD1. The CDR3 is 13 amino acids. CDR1 and CDR2 from the germline V gene are MNHNS and SASEGT. The CDR3 DNA follows: TGTGCCAGCAGTGATACCCCCGACAGGGGGCCCCTCTTC. Protein product: CASSDTPDRGPLF.

This clone is labeled as medium-sized. J is TRBJ2-3 and V is TRBV27, with 7 bases matching TRBD2. Germline assignment: CDR1 MNHEY and CDR2 SMNVEV (reference sequence). Trimming at V came to 5 bases and at J to 2 bases, leaving 4 bases not matched to a gene. This CDR3 is 14 amino acids long. In DNA, the CDR3 is TGTGCCAGCAGTGTGACTAGCTACACAGATACGCAGTATTTT. Encoded protein: CASSVTSYTDTQYF.

The V gene is TRBV9, the J gene TRBJ1-2; D gene ambiguous. Germline V gene sequence: CDR1 SGDLS, CDR2 YYNGEE. This CDR3 has 14 residues. V was cut by 4 bases and J by 8 bases, with 18 bases left in between. CDR3 in amino acids: CASSPSIYPGGYTF. CDR3 DNA: TGTGCCAGCAGCCCATCTATCTACCCCGGGGGCTACACCTTC.

V and J are TRBV5-1 and TRBJ1-4; D ambiguous. V lost 2 bases and J 5 bases, leaving 7 bases between the germline ends. The CDR3 is 13 amino acids. CDR1 is SGHRS and CDR2 is YFSETQ in the germline V gene. The CDR3 sequence: CASSFQRNEKLFF. In DNA, the CDR3 is TGCGCCAGCAGCTTTCAAAGAAATGAAAAACTGTTTTTT.

This clone was counted between two and nine times. The chain is built from TRBV9 and TRBJ1-4; tentative D call: TRBD1 (6 bases). Trimming stripped 0 bases from V and 7 bases from J, with 13 bases between. Germline lookup yields CDR1 SGDLS and CDR2 YYNGEE. This CDR3 contains 15 residues. The CDR3 coding sequence is TGTGCCAGCAGCGTAGATGGGGGCGGTAGTGAAAAACTGTTTTTT. It yields the protein CASSVDGGGSEKLFF. The variable domain in full, completed from reference TRBV9 and TRBJ1-4, reads DSGVTQTPKHLITATGQRVTLRCSPRSGDLSVYWYQQSLDQGLQFLIQYYNGEERAKGNILERFSAQQFPDLHSELNLSSLELGDSALYFCASSVDGGGSEKLFFGSGTQLSVL.

This clone appeared a few times. The chain carries TRBV5-6 and TRBJ1-2; a weak D match, TRBD1 (5 bases). This CDR3 has 14 amino acids. Germline V gene lookup returns CDR1 SGHDT and CDR2 YYEEEE. The V end was cut by 4 bases, the J end by 3 bases, with 13 bases between. As DNA, the CDR3 is TGTGCCAGCAGCGGCGAGGCAGGGTACTATGGCTACACCTTC. Its protein product is CASSGEAGYYGYTF.

The CDR3 nucleotides read TGTGCCAGCAGCTTGGCAAGAACTGAAGCTTTCTTT. Its protein is CASSLARTEAFF. This rearrangement joins TRBV5-6 to TRBJ1-1; D call uncertain. The CDR3 spans 12 residues. Germline V gives CDR1 SGHDT, CDR2 YYEEEE. Trimming pared 0 bases from V and 5 bases from J, leaving 5 bases between.

This clone has only a few counts. The chain uses TRBV18 and TRBJ1-5; 7 bases are shared with TRBD1. Germline V gives CDR1 KGHSH, CDR2 LQKENI. This CDR3 spans 15 amino acids. V lost 6 bases to trimming and J lost 2 bases; unmatched junction nucleotides: 7. CDR3 amino acids: CASSPGGFGNQPQHF. CDR3 sequence (DNA): TGTGCCAGCTCCCCAGGGGGGTTTGGCAATCAGCCCCAGCATTTT.

J is TRBJ1-2 and V is TRBV6-5; 10 bases align to TRBD1. V dropped 5 bases and J dropped 8; count of bases not matched to a gene: 8. The length of the CDR3 is 14 residues. CDR1 is MNHEY, CDR2 SVGAGI, per germline. The CDR3 DNA follows: TGTGCCAGCAGTACAACGGGACAGGGGAAGGGCTACACCTTC. Residues: CASSTTGQGKGYTF.

The chain links TRBV30 to TRBJ2-7; D is perhaps TRBD1 (5 bases). This CDR3 comprises 13 residues. Trimming stripped 1 base from V and 7 bases from J, with 14 bases between. The V gene's germline CDR1 is GTSNPN and CDR2 SVGIG (reference sequence). CDR3 DNA: TGTGCCTGGAGTGAGCCTCAGGGTTTAGAGCAGTACTTC. Its translation: CAWSEPQGLEQYF.

The V gene is TRBV30, the J gene TRBJ1-4; D is unclear. Germline CDR1 and CDR2: GTSNPN and SVGIG (reference sequence). Trimming left V 3 bases short and J 3 bases short, with 8 bases between. This CDR3 contains 13 residues. The CDR3 sequence is CAWRRRPNEKLFF. CDR3 sequence (DNA): TGTGCCTGGAGGCGCCGACCTAATGAAAAACTGTTTTTT.

The table lists this clone with a few counts. The chain carries TRBV5-1 and TRBJ2-7, with 10 bases lining up with TRBD2. The V and J ends lost 3 bases and 0 bases, in that order; junction bases with no gene match: 6. This CDR3 is built from 16 residues. The germline gives CDR1 SGHRS, CDR2 YFSETQ. CDR3: CASSWGASGSSYEQYF. DNA for the CDR3: TGCGCCAGCAGCTGGGGCGCTAGCGGGAGCTCCTACGAGCAGTACTTC.

The V call is TRBV5-4, the J call TRBJ2-2; 8 nucleotides match TRBD1. Per germline, CDR1 SGHNT and CDR2 YYREEE (reference sequence). The CDR3 consists of 15 residues. After removal of 3 bases from V and 5 bases from J, the junction contained 6 bases not matched to a gene. This chain's CDR3 is CASSSQGAGTGELFF. CDR3 sequence (DNA): TGTGCCAGCAGCTCGCAGGGGGCGGGTACCGGGGAGCTGTTTTTT.

The chain links TRBV29-1 to TRBJ2-7, with D maybe TRBD2 (5 bases). CDR1 and CDR2 (germline): SQVTM, ANQGSEA. V was trimmed by 5 bases and J by 5 bases, leaving 10 bases between them. This CDR3 has 11 amino acids. The CDR3 nucleotides are TGCAGCGTTCGGACTGGGAACGAGCAGTACTTC. Its translation: CSVRTGNEQYF.

This chain links TRBV30 with TRBJ1-5; D gene ambiguous. Germline V gene lookup returns CDR1 GTSNPN and CDR2 SVGIG (reference sequence). The V and J ends lost 0 bases and 8 bases respectively, with 17 bases between them. The CDR3 has 15 amino acids. CDR3 residues: CAWSVKVEGRKPQHF. The CDR3 bases are TGTGCCTGGAGTGTAAAGGTGGAGGGTCGGAAGCCCCAGCATTTT.

This rearrangement joins TRBV7-9 to TRBJ1-5, with D tentatively TRBD1 (6 bases). Germline-derived CDR1 and CDR2 are SEHNR and FQNEAQ (reference sequence). Trimming removed 5 bases at V and 5 bases at J, with 13 bases between. The CDR3 totals 14 residues. The CDR3 sequence: CASSRDNSYQPQHF. The CDR3 DNA reads as TGTGCCAGCAGCCGGGACAACTCTTATCAGCCCCAGCATTTT.